Below are 29 T cell receptor beta chains sequenced from a single sample in a study of vaccination and CD4 T cells after COVID-19. As for treatment: approximately 9-day PBMC culture with coronavirus spike peptide pools or control peptides (ViraFEST assay). The Oncomine TCR Beta short-read assay was what sequenced the DNA obtained from cultured CD4+ T cells. TCRdb used MiXCR to reprocess the PCR reads, holding one entry per CDR3 protein. The sample records 13,000 to 15,000 distinct CDR3 sequences, 21% being singletons. No antigens are known for them. Specimen: CD4+ T cells from blood, cultured in vitro, collected before SARS-CoV-2 vaccination. The source of these receptors is a human donor who received a COVID-19 vaccine.

V usage is TRBV7-3 and J usage is TRBJ1-2, with D perhaps TRBD1 (6 bases). This CDR3 is built from 15 residues. Trimming cost V 1 base and J 6 bases, with 15 bases left between them. The V gene's germline CDR1 is SGHTA and CDR2 FQGTGA. The CDR3 nucleotides are TGTGCCAGCAGCTTAAGCCCGGGGGCGAGGGATGGCTACACCTTC. The encoded protein is CASSLSPGARDGYTF.

V usage is TRBV6-4 and J usage is TRBJ1-4; D is perhaps TRBD1 (6 bases). The CDR3 consists of 18 residues. Trimming removed 7 bases at V and 7 bases at J, with 28 bases between. Germline loops: CDR1 MRHNA, CDR2 SNTAGT. The CDR3 DNA is TGTGCCAGCACCAAGACAGGAAGAGAAGGTTGTCTATGTGAAAAACTGTTTTTT. Its translation: CASTKTGREGCLCEKLFF.

This clonotype showed up just a few times. This chain connects TRBV27 to TRBJ1-1; TRBD1 is a possible D gene (5 bases). The CDR3 extends over 13 amino acids. Germline V gene data show CDR1 as MNHEY and CDR2 as SMNVEV (reference sequence). V lost 1 base and J lost 11, with 14 bases in between. The CDR3 loop reads CASSLWSGLDAFF. The DNA of the CDR3 is TGTGCCAGCAGTTTATGGTCGGGGCTGGATGCTTTCTTT.

This clonotype was observed a few times. This rearrangement joins TRBV24-1 to TRBJ1-1; no reliable D call. This CDR3 is built from 15 residues. Germline V CDR1 and CDR2: KGHDR, SFDVKD. Trimming stripped 4 bases from V and 1 base from J, with 12 bases between. The CDR3 protein is CATSDPRTANTEAFF. CDR3 bases: TGTGCCACCAGTGACCCACGGACGGCGAACACTGAAGCTTTCTTT.

This clonotype was counted a few times. The J gene is TRBJ2-3, the V gene TRBV4-1; D is ambiguous. There are 14 residues in the CDR3. Per the germline V gene, CDR1 is MGHRA and CDR2 is YSYEKL. Trimming shortened V by 2 bases and J by 2 bases, and 8 bases separated the two germline ends. CDR3 region: CASSQIRPTDTQYF. CDR3 in DNA: TGCGCCAGCAGCCAAATACGTCCCACAGATACGCAGTATTTT.

The chain recombines TRBV20-1 with TRBJ2-2, with TRBD1 matching 7 bases. CDR1 is DFQATT and CDR2 is SNEGSKA in the germline V gene (reference sequence). The junction had 4 bases not matched to a gene; V was cut back by 2 bases and J by 4 bases. The CDR3 covers 14 residues. The CDR3 region has the DNA TGCAGTGCTAGAACCAAGGGGGCCACCGGGGAGCTGTTTTTT. Protein sequence: CSARTKGATGELFF.

V is TRBV5-1 and J is TRBJ1-1, with D maybe TRBD1 (6 bases). The CDR3 runs 16 residues. Germline values: CDR1 SGHRS, CDR2 YFSETQ. Trimming pared 0 bases from V and 5 bases from J, leaving 17 bases between. The CDR3 DNA reads TGCGCCAGCAGCTTGGGCGCGACCATCCAGGGGACTGAAGCTTTCTTT. Translation: CASSLGATIQGTEAFF.

About this clonotype itself: The junction shows a germline mismatch at one end, possibly a read error. This CDR3 is CASSLPRAITQETRYF. The CDR3 bases are TGTGCCAGCAGTTTACCGAGGGCTATAACGCAAGAGACCCGGTACTTC. The chain carries TRBV27 and TRBJ2-5; maybe TRBD2 (5 bases). CDR1 and CDR2 (germline): MNHEY, SMNVEV (reference sequence). CDR3 size: 16 residues.

This clonotype counts as medium-sized. The chain recombines TRBV7-9 with TRBJ2-3; 7 positions agree with TRBD2. CDR3 size: 14 residues. Germline V lookup: CDR1 SEHNR, CDR2 FQNEAQ (reference sequence). Unmatched junction bases numbered 2, after V lost 1 base and J lost 4 bases. The CDR3 bases are TGTGCCAGCAGCTTAGATGGACTAGCAGATACGCAGTATTTT. Its protein is CASSLDGLADTQYF.

This chain joins TRBV6-2 or TRBV6-3 and TRBJ1-6, with D maybe TRBD1 (5 bases). V was shortened by 7 bases and J by 6 bases, with 13 bases between the two germline ends. This CDR3 is built from 14 residues. CDR1 is MNHEY, CDR2 SVGEGT, per germline. DNA of the CDR3: TGTGCCAGCACTGGGGGGTCCGGTAATTCACCCCTCCACTTT. As protein: CASTGGSGNSPLHF.

This clonotype occurred a few times. Here the CDR3 reads CSARMTRGETQYF. CDR3 sequence (DNA): TGCAGTGCTAGGATGACTAGAGGGGAGACCCAGTACTTC. The chain combines TRBV20-1 with TRBJ2-5; a weak D match, TRBD2 (6 bases). Trimming removed 3 bases at V and 5 bases at J, with 13 bases between. This CDR3 contains 13 residues. CDR1 is DFQATT, CDR2 SNEGSKA, per germline (reference sequence).

A few counts support this clonotype. The J gene is TRBJ2-3, the V gene TRBV15, with 7 positions matching TRBD1. In germline, CDR1 is LNHNV, CDR2 YYDKDF (reference sequence). J was trimmed by 1 base and V by 1 base; bases with no gene match: 2. CDR3 length: 15 residues. The CDR3 DNA reads TGTGCCACCAGCAGAGGGCAGGGGGGCACAGATACGCAGTATTTT. This translates into CATSRGQGGTDTQYF.

A few counts support this clonotype. V usage is TRBV2 and J usage is TRBJ2-7; D unresolved. Germline CDR1 is SNHLY and CDR2 is FYNNEI. The CDR3 is 13 residues long. V lost 7 bases and J lost 4, with 14 bases in between. This chain's CDR3 is CASTRTGGYEQYF. The DNA of the CDR3 is TGTGCCAGCACCAGGACGGGTGGGTACGAGCAGTACTTC. Looking up the rest from reference TRBV2 and TRBJ2-7 gives the full variable domain: EPEVTQTPSHQVTQMGQEVILRCVPISNHLYFYWYRQILGQKVEFLVSFYNNEISEKSEIFDDQFSVERPDGSNFTLKIRSTKLEDSAMYFCASTRTGGYEQYFGPGTRLTVT.

This clonotype was seen more than once but under ten times. The chain couples TRBV7-3 to TRBJ2-6, with D maybe TRBD1 (6 bases). CDR3 size: 19 residues. The V gene's germline CDR1 is SGHTA and CDR2 FQGTGA. V lost 2 bases and J 0 bases, leaving 17 bases between the germline ends. The CDR3 spells CASSLRTEGTFSGANVLTF. The CDR3 nucleotides are TGTGCCAGCAGCTTACGGACAGAGGGGACCTTCTCTGGGGCCAACGTCCTGACTTTC.

The rearrangement joins TRBV2 to TRBJ1-2; D is unresolved. Germline V gene lookup returns CDR1 SNHLY and CDR2 FYNNEI. The V end was cut by 6 bases, the J end by 4 bases, with 15 bases between. This CDR3 has 14 residues. The CDR3 here is CASRPDGRSYGYTF. The CDR3 coding sequence is TGTGCCAGCAGGCCGGACGGACGAAGCTATGGCTACACCTTC. The full variable domain, in which reference TRBV2 and TRBJ1-2 provide the parts outside the CDR3, is EPEVTQTPSHQVTQMGQEVILRCVPISNHLYFYWYRQILGQKVEFLVSFYNNEISEKSEIFDDQFSVERPDGSNFTLKIRSTKLEDSAMYFCASRPDGRSYGYTFGSGTRLTVV.

As concerns this clonotype: At one end the junction does not follow the germline gene, possibly because of a read error. V gene TRBV24-1 combines with J gene TRBJ2-5; possible D gene TRBD1, 6 bases. In germline, CDR1 is KGHDR, CDR2 SFDVKD. This CDR3 spans 16 amino acids. The CDR3 spells CATSDANREPQETQHF. DNA for the CDR3: TGTGCCACCAGTGATGCGAACAGGGAGCCCCAAGAGACCCAGCACTTC.

V is TRBV7-9 and J is TRBJ2-7; TRBD2 is a possible D gene (5 bases). Trimming stripped 1 base from V and 2 bases from J, with 12 bases between. This CDR3 spans 15 amino acids. Germline V gene data show CDR1 as SEHNR and CDR2 as FQNEAQ (reference sequence). The CDR3: CASSLGRFGPYEQYF. CDR3 bases: TGTGCCAGCAGCTTAGGGAGGTTCGGCCCCTACGAGCAGTACTTC. The complete variable domain, with remaining parts taken from reference TRBV7-9 and TRBJ2-7, reads DTGVSQNPRHKITKRGQNVTFRCDPISEHNRLYWYRQTLGQGPEFLTYFQNEAQLEKSRLLSDRFSAERPKGSFSTLEIQRTEQGDSAMYLCASSLGRFGPYEQYFGPGTRLTVT.

This clonotype came up a few times. In DNA form, the CDR3 reads TGTGCCAGCAGCCCCTCTTATCTCCCTTACGAGCAGTACTTC. Amino acids: CASSPSYLPYEQYF. The rearrangement joins TRBV7-6 to TRBJ2-7, with no clear D. The CDR3 is 14 amino acids. Germline CDR1 reads SGHVS; CDR2 reads FNYEAQ. The V end was cut by 5 bases, the J end by 4 bases, with 15 bases between.

This rearrangement joins TRBV5-1 to TRBJ1-3; D perhaps matches TRBD1 (6 bases). This CDR3 has 15 residues. Trimming took 0 bases from V and 3 from J, leaving 10 bases between them. Per the germline V gene, CDR1 is SGHRS and CDR2 is YFSETQ. CDR3 region: CASSLEGVGGNTIYF. The CDR3 DNA reads as TGCGCCAGCAGCTTGGAGGGGGTTGGTGGAAACACCATATATTTT.

V is TRBV19 and J is TRBJ2-6; 8 nucleotides align to TRBD1. Losses at the gene ends were 7 bases for V and 0 bases for J; bases not matched to a gene: 8. CDR1 LNHDA and CDR2 SQIVND come from the germline V gene (reference sequence). The CDR3 is 17 amino acids. The chain's CDR3 is CASIGGQAFSGANVLTF. As DNA, the CDR3 is TGTGCCAGTATAGGGGGACAGGCCTTCTCTGGGGCCAACGTCCTGACTTTC.

This chain links TRBV19 with TRBJ2-6, with D possibly matching TRBD1 (6 bases). CDR1 LNHDA and CDR2 SQIVND come from the germline V gene (reference sequence). This CDR3 has 15 residues. Trimming shortened V by 7 bases and J by 4 bases, and 14 bases separated the two germline ends. CDR3 coding DNA: TGTGCCAGTATCCAAACAGGGACCGGGGCCAACGTCCTGACTTTC. It encodes CASIQTGTGANVLTF. The variable domain in full, with the rest retrieved from reference TRBV19 and TRBJ2-6, is DGGITQSPKYLFRKEGQNVTLSCEQNLNHDAMYWYRQDPGQGLRLIYYSQIVNDFQKGDIAEGYSVSREKKESFPLTVTSAQKNPTAFYLCASIQTGTGANVLTFGAGSRLTVL.

Relative to its sample, this clonotype is medium-sized. This chain links TRBV27 with TRBJ1-1, with D unclear. V shed 2 bases and J shed 4 bases, with 11 bases lying between them. This CDR3 region has 14 residues. Germline V CDR1 and CDR2: MNHEY, SMNVEV (reference sequence). The CDR3 nucleotides are TGTGCCAGCAGTTTAATTAGTATCGGCACTGAAGCTTTCTTT. Protein: CASSLISIGTEAFF.

This chain connects TRBV2 to TRBJ1-5; TRBD1 matches at 7 bases. J lost 1 base, V lost 11 bases, and 5 bases had no gene match. This CDR3 has 13 residues. Germline V gene lookup returns CDR1 SNHLY and CDR2 FYNNEI. The DNA for the CDR3 is TGTGCCGGTGGGACAGACAGCAATCAGCCCCAGCATTTT. Translated: CAGGTDSNQPQHF.

The rearrangement uses TRBV5-1 and TRBJ1-6; no definite D call. Germline V gene data show CDR1 as SGHRS and CDR2 as YFSETQ. The ends were cut back, 0 bases at V and 0 bases at J, with 7 bases in the middle. The CDR3 extends over 16 amino acids. CDR3 DNA sequence: TGCGCCAGCAGCTTGGGGCCCACCTCCTATAATTCACCCCTCCACTTT. As protein: CASSLGPTSYNSPLHF.

In this sample, this clonotype turned up a few times. This chain links TRBV7-2 with TRBJ2-3; 11 nucleotides agree with TRBD2. This CDR3 region has 15 residues. Germline lookup yields CDR1 SGHTA and CDR2 FQGNSA. The V gene end was trimmed by 4 bases and the J gene end by 4 bases; junction bases not matched to a gene: 4. CDR3: CASSSTSGVADTQYF. In DNA form, the CDR3 reads TGTGCCAGCAGCTCGACTAGCGGGGTGGCAGATACGCAGTATTTT.

The chain has TRBV12-3 or TRBV12-4 and TRBJ2-7; D possibly corresponds to TRBD2 (5 bases). Trimming removed 3 bases from V and 5 bases from J, with 8 bases in between. The CDR3 runs 12 residues. Here the CDR3 DNA reads TGTGCCAGCAGTTTTGCGGGTCACGAGCAGTACTTC. This gives the protein CASSFAGHEQYF.

The rearrangement links TRBV5-1 to TRBJ2-1; 11 bases fit TRBD2. Germline loops: CDR1 SGHRS, CDR2 YFSETQ. The CDR3 has 16 amino acids. J gave up 4 bases and V 0 bases, and 3 bases lay outside the gene matches. For the CDR3, the DNA is TGCGCCAGCAGCTTGGGTGGGACTAGCGGTTACAATGAGCAGTTCTTC. It codes for CASSLGGTSGYNEQFF.

V and J are TRBV12-3 or TRBV12-4 and TRBJ2-6; tentatively, D is TRBD1 (5 bases). This CDR3 is 16 amino acids long. The V end was cut by 5 bases, the J end by 0 bases, with 11 bases between. The CDR3 DNA is TGTGCCAGCAGTCGGCGGACACTCTCTGGGGCCAACGTCCTGACTTTC. It codes for CASSRRTLSGANVLTF.

The rearrangement links TRBV28 to TRBJ2-7, with 7 bases lining up with TRBD2. This CDR3 spans 16 amino acids. Germline assignment: CDR1 MDHEN and CDR2 SYDVKM. Germline trimming cut 2 bases from V and 0 bases from J; bases unmatched to any gene: 7. The CDR3 region has the DNA TGTGCCAGCAGTTTAGACGGGGGGTACCGCTCCTACGAGCAGTACTTC. This encodes CASSLDGGYRSYEQYF. The whole variable domain, remainder taken from reference TRBV28 and TRBJ2-7, is DVKVTQSSRYLVKRTGEKVFLECVQDMDHENMFWYRQDPGLGLRLIYFSYDVKMKEKGDIPEGYSVSREKKERFSLILESASTNQTSMYLCASSLDGGYRSYEQYFGPGTRLTVT.